The present entry profiles one T cell receptor beta chain with its context. What it binds is not known. This entry belongs to a study of shared clonotypes between healthy human individuals. Study-wide findings and caveats: At large depth, rarefaction still showed sorted-subset sequencing to be incomplete. Memory subsets generally showed lower estimated richness than naive subsets.

The V end lost 3 bases, the J end lost 3 bases, and 10 bases lay between the germline ends. This CDR3 spans 14 amino acids. Germline V gene data show CDR1 as SGDLS and CDR2 as YYNGEE. It was into CD45RA+ naive and CD45RA-negative memory subsets that the CD4+ cells were split. The protocol was immunoSEQ multiplex PCR, while the TCRdb copy is restricted to in-frame clones and leaves out a portion. The table shows around 1.5 million clones, with around 98% occurring only once. The chain carries TRBV9 and TRBJ2-1; no reliable D call. The receptor's source is a man aged 25 to 45 in good health. The sample comprised naive CD4+ T cells sorted from blood. Subset specified: CD45RA+ positively selected. In DNA, the CDR3 is TGTGCCAGCAGCGGTCACGCTAGCTACAATGAGCAGTTCTTC. Translation: CASSGHASYNEQFF.